One and the same sample provided the 19 T cell receptor beta chains below, sequenced in a study of blood T cell repertoires in COVID-19. Sequencing used immunoSEQ multiplex PCR; TCRdb keeps in-frame clones, though not all of them. The sample consists of 60,000 to 70,000 clones, approximately 83% of them appearing once. The sample comprised peripheral blood. The receptors stem from a man aged 35-49 years with COVID-19, enrolled during active disease.

The V call is TRBV10-1, the J call TRBJ2-7; the D gene is possibly TRBD2 (5 bases). Germline CDR1 and CDR2: WNHNN and SYGVQD (reference sequence). The CDR3 runs to 12 residues. V lost 7 bases, J lost 5 bases, and 12 bases lay in between. This CDR3 is CASNGNGDEQYF. CDR3 DNA: TGCGCCAGCAATGGGAACGGGGACGAGCAGTACTTC.

This chain connects TRBV5-4 to TRBJ2-2, with 13 positions matching TRBD2. In germline, CDR1 is SGHNT, CDR2 YYREEE (reference sequence). The length of the CDR3 is 16 residues. J gave up 4 bases and V 6 bases, and 6 bases lay outside the gene matches. The CDR3 sequence: CASIVTSGGATGELFF. CDR3 DNA: TGTGCCAGCATCGTCACTAGCGGGGGGGCCACCGGGGAGCTGTTTTTT.

V usage is TRBV6-2 or TRBV6-3 and J usage is TRBJ2-6; 8 bases match TRBD1. The J segment lost 2 bases and the V segment lost 3 bases, leaving 12 bases of the junction unmatched. CDR1 and CDR2 from the germline V gene are MNHEY and SVGEGT. The CDR3 sequence is 19 residues long. For the CDR3, the DNA is TGTGCCAGCAGTTATACCGCCGGGACAGGTGACCCTGGGGCCAACGTCCTGACTTTC. Its translation: CASSYTAGTGDPGANVLTF.

A few counts support this clone. The chain joins TRBV19 to TRBJ2-7; D is possibly TRBD1 (7 bases). V was shortened by 7 bases and J by 9 bases, with 16 bases between the two germline ends. Germline V lookup: CDR1 LNHDA, CDR2 SQIVND (reference sequence). CDR3 size: 12 residues. The CDR3 loop reads CASTDDRDSQYF. DNA of the CDR3: TGTGCCAGTACCGACGACAGGGACTCGCAGTACTTC.

This clone has more than one count but fewer than ten. The rearrangement links TRBV6-5 to TRBJ1-1; D is unresolved. The CDR3 sequence is 13 residues long. Trimming cost V 7 bases and J 3 bases, with 12 bases left between them. The germline V gene has CDR1 MNHEY and CDR2 SVGAGI. The CDR3 coding sequence is TGTGCCAGCAACAGCCCATGGGACACTGAAGCTTTCTTT. It is translated as CASNSPWDTEAFF.

This chain joins TRBV5-5 and TRBJ1-2, with 9 nucleotides matching TRBD1. V shed 0 bases and J 3 bases; nucleotides not matched to a gene: 12. CDR3 length equals 18 residues. CDR1 and CDR2 from the germline V gene are SGHKS and YYEKEE (reference sequence). CDR3 sequence: CASSLVWTGDIGDYGYTF. The CDR3, as DNA: TGTGCCAGCAGCTTGGTGTGGACAGGGGATATCGGTGACTATGGCTACACCTTC.

V usage is TRBV27 and J usage is TRBJ2-7; 8 bases are shared with TRBD2. V shed 0 bases, J shed 3 bases, and the junction held 7 bases outside the gene matches. The CDR3 is 16 residues long. The germline V gene has CDR1 MNHEY and CDR2 SMNVEV (reference sequence). The CDR3 nucleotides are TGTGCCAGCAGTTTATCAAGAGCGGGGGTACGCTACGAGCAGTACTTC. Protein: CASSLSRAGVRYEQYF.

The gene calls are TRBV6-5 and TRBJ2-6; D not certain. The V and J ends lost 5 bases and 3 bases respectively, with 8 bases between them. The CDR3 consists of 14 residues. The V gene's germline CDR1 is MNHEY and CDR2 SVGAGI. The CDR3 loop is CASSRDFGANVLTF. Written as DNA, the CDR3 is TGTGCCAGCAGTCGCGACTTTGGGGCCAACGTCCTGACTTTC.

The rearrangement links TRBV7-7 to TRBJ2-1; 7 nucleotides line up with TRBD1. Germline V gene sequence: CDR1 SSHAT, CDR2 FNYEAQ (reference sequence). The CDR3 covers 16 residues. V dropped 3 bases and J dropped 10; count of bases not matched to a gene: 15. The CDR3 here is CASSFRVGGEAGEQFF. The DNA of the CDR3 is TGTGCCAGCAGCTTTCGAGTAGGGGGCGAAGCTGGGGAGCAGTTCTTC.

This clone was observed a handful of times. The rearrangement uses TRBV15 and TRBJ2-1; D is perhaps TRBD2 (5 bases). This CDR3 has 14 amino acids. V lost 0 bases to trimming and J lost 7 bases, with 10 bases between them. The germline gives CDR1 LNHNV, CDR2 YYDKDF (reference sequence). This CDR3 reads CATSRDLARNEQFF. CDR3 in DNA: TGTGCCACCAGCAGAGATCTAGCTAGGAATGAGCAGTTCTTC.

The rearrangement joins TRBV19 to TRBJ1-2, with D possibly being TRBD1 (6 bases). Per the germline V gene, CDR1 is LNHDA and CDR2 is SQIVND (reference sequence). The V and J ends lost 3 bases and 8 bases respectively, with 13 bases between them. The CDR3 is made up of 13 amino acids. For the CDR3, the DNA is TGTGCCAGTAGTATTACGACAGGCCGAGGCTACACCTTC. Translated, it gives CASSITTGRGYTF.

The CDR3 loop reads CASSEGQGANEQFF. In DNA, the CDR3 is TGCGCCAGCAGTGAGGGACAGGGGGCGAATGAGCAGTTCTTC. V gene TRBV10-2 combines with J gene TRBJ2-1; 11 nucleotides align to TRBD1. This CDR3 region has 14 residues. Trimming took 2 bases from V and 7 from J; bases not matched to a gene: 1. Germline V gene sequence: CDR1 WSHSY, CDR2 SAAADI.

The rearrangement uses TRBV6-5 and TRBJ1-4; tentative D call: TRBD1 (6 bases). The CDR3 extends over 14 amino acids. V was trimmed by 6 bases and J by 4 bases, leaving 12 bases between them. The germline V gene encodes CDR1 MNHEY and CDR2 SVGAGI. The CDR3 loop is CASRFLQGNEKLFF. The CDR3 DNA follows: TGTGCCAGCAGGTTCCTACAGGGTAATGAAAAACTGTTTTTT.

The CDR3 spells CASRYGNIQYF. CDR3 DNA sequence: TGTGCCAGCAGATACGGGAACATTCAGTACTTC. The chain recombines TRBV28 with TRBJ2-4; D call uncertain. Trimming removed 6 bases at V and 7 bases at J, with 7 bases between. From germline, CDR1 is MDHEN and CDR2 SYDVKM. CDR3 size: 11 residues.

This clone was counted between two and nine times. The gene calls are TRBV30 and TRBJ2-5; D possibly corresponds to TRBD2 (6 bases). V was pared by 5 bases and J by 0 bases, with 10 bases between. This CDR3 comprises 13 residues. CDR1 is GTSNPN and CDR2 is SVGIG in the germline V gene (reference sequence). The CDR3 bases are TGTGCCTGGTCTCGGGACTACCAAGAGACCCAGTACTTC. Amino acid sequence: CAWSRDYQETQYF.

The chain links TRBV10-3 to TRBJ2-3; TRBD2 might be the D (7 bases). V shed 0 bases and J shed 2 bases, with 15 bases lying between them. Looked up from germline, CDR1 is ENHRY and CDR2 is SYGVKD. The CDR3 has 17 amino acids. For the CDR3, the DNA is TGTGCCATCAGTGAGTCGACTGGGGGGGCAGCCACAGATACGCAGTATTTT. Amino acid sequence: CAISESTGGAATDTQYF.

The V gene is TRBV24-1, the J gene TRBJ1-1; perhaps TRBD1 as D (5 bases). The CDR3 has 19 amino acids. The V end lost 12 bases, the J end lost 1 base, and 32 bases lay between the germline ends. Per the germline V gene, CDR1 is KGHDR and CDR2 is SFDVKD. DNA for the CDR3: TGTGCCGATGCGACAGAGCCTAACCAGGGTGCTCGAAAGAACACTGAAGCTTTCTTT. Translation gives CADATEPNQGARKNTEAFF.

This clone was counted between two and nine times. This chain joins TRBV10-3 and TRBJ2-2; D unresolved. The V gene lost 3 bases and the J gene lost 1 base, with 6 bases spanning the gap. CDR1 is ENHRY and CDR2 is SYGVKD in the germline V gene. The CDR3 is made up of 14 amino acids. The CDR3: CAISDKLNTGELFF. The CDR3 DNA reads as TGTGCCATCAGTGACAAGCTGAACACCGGGGAGCTGTTTTTT.

V and J are TRBV7-8 and TRBJ2-2; 8 positions match TRBD1. Germline V gene sequence: CDR1 SGHVS, CDR2 FQNEAQ. Unmatched junction bases numbered 8, after V lost 5 bases and J lost 0 bases. This CDR3 has 17 residues. The CDR3 coding sequence is TGTGCCAGCAGCATTAAGGAGGGACAGGCGAACACCGGGGAGCTGTTTTTT. Translating gives CASSIKEGQANTGELFF. The full variable domain, with the rest looked up from reference TRBV7-8 and TRBJ2-2, is GAGVSQSPRYKVAKRGQDVALRCDPISGHVSLFWYQQALGQGPEFLTYFQNEAQLDKSGLPSDRFFAERPEGSVSTLKIQRTQQEDSAVYLCASSIKEGQANTGELFFGEGSRLTVL.